This T cell receptor (beta chain) is drawn from a study of identical twins. Study findings and constraints: Fewer insertions marked abundant cord blood beta clonotypes; young adult naive trended weakly, memory not at all. Zero-insertion analyses might be partly confounded by invariant T cells like MAIT and iNKT.

This clonotype was seen a few times. The target antigen is unknown. Using its own MiXCR run on the 5' RACE reads, TCRdb lists one record per CDR3 protein. This sample has nearly 650,000 distinct CDR3 sequences, with 7% to 7.5% found just once. The V segment lost 7 bases and the J segment 0 bases; nucleotides outside the gene matches: 9. Germline values: CDR1 MNHNS, CDR2 SASEGT. The CDR3 is made up of 15 amino acids. This sample also appeared in a second study, on yellow fever vaccine responses in identical twins.

Specimen: PBMCs. The chain couples TRBV6-1 to TRBJ2-7; 7 nucleotides align to TRBD1. This TCR was recovered from a woman younger than 35 in good health. The CDR3 DNA sequence: TGTGCCAGCACTGCGACCGGGACAGCCTCCTACGAGCAGTACTTC. Translated: CASTATGTASYEQYF.